One and the same sample provided the 30 T cell receptor beta chains below, sequenced in a study of T cells in Graves' hyperthyroidism and ophthalmopathy. Amplification yielded TCR beta CDR3 regions, with RNA transcripts as the source. With the HTBI primer set, the TCR CDR3 went through a first round of RT-PCR. A single record per CDR3 protein comes from TCRdb applying MiXCR to the multiplex PCR reads. Here the sample spans over 150,000 distinct CDR3 sequences, 17% being singletons. The sequenced sample was blood. These receptor sequences come from a woman in her forties or fifties with Graves' hyperthyroidism.

This clonotype occurred many times. In DNA form, the CDR3 reads TGTGCCAGCAGTTTATTTGGGCGGGAAATCTTCCAAGAGACCCAGTACTTC. Translating it yields CASSLFGREIFQETQYF. The chain combines TRBV27 with TRBJ2-5, with D tentatively TRBD2 (6 bases). Trimming cost V 1 base and J 1 base, with 16 bases left between them. The V gene's germline CDR1 is MNHEY and CDR2 SMNVEV (reference sequence). CDR3 length: 17 amino acids.

This clonotype came up a few times. The chain carries TRBV15 and TRBJ2-3; D ambiguous. V was cut by 1 base and J by 2 bases, with 10 bases left in between. The germline CDR1 and CDR2 sequences are LNHNV and YYDKDF (reference sequence). CDR3 length equals 15 residues. CDR3 DNA: TGTGCCACCAGCAGAGGAAACGGAGACACAGATACGCAGTATTTT. Protein sequence: CATSRGNGDTDTQYF.

This clonotype came up a few times. J is TRBJ2-5 and V is TRBV6-4; 12 nucleotides line up with TRBD2. Germline CDR1 and CDR2: MRHNA and SNTAGT. V shed 8 bases and J 1 base; nucleotides not matched to a gene: 5. The CDR3 extends over 15 amino acids. The CDR3 DNA reads as TGTGCCAGCTCCCGACTAGCGGGAGCCCAAGAGACCCAGTACTTC. Residues: CASSRLAGAQETQYF.

This clonotype was counted ten times or more. V is TRBV24-1 and J is TRBJ2-1; D possibly uses TRBD1 or TRBD2 (5 bases each). Trimming stripped 4 bases from V and 7 bases from J, with 13 bases between. This CDR3 comprises 14 residues. The germline V gene encodes CDR1 KGHDR and CDR2 SFDVKD. The CDR3 nucleotides are TGTGCCACCAGTGACCCCGGGGCAGTGAATGAGCAGTTCTTC. Amino acids: CATSDPGAVNEQFF.

This clonotype has at least ten counts. V and J are TRBV6-5 and TRBJ2-1; 9 nucleotides align to TRBD2. This CDR3 has 20 residues. V lost 0 bases and J lost 2; bases outside the gene matches: 14. Germline CDR1 and CDR2: MNHEY and SVGAGI. The CDR3 sequence is CASSYSAQGLRGRAYNEQFF. For the CDR3, the DNA is TGTGCCAGCAGTTACTCCGCCCAGGGCTTACGCGGGAGGGCCTACAATGAGCAGTTCTTC.

A note on this clonotype: Given a much more abundant clone one base away, this may be a read error. As the CDR3 is not closed by the conserved phenylalanine or tryptophan, this likely results from a read error. The chain employs TRBV6-1 and TRBJ1-2; TRBD1 matches at 7 bases. This CDR3 is built from 16 residues. After removal of 7 bases from V and 6 bases from J, the junction contained 17 bases not matched to a gene. Germline V CDR1 and CDR2: MNHNS, SASEGT. In DNA, the CDR3 is TGTGCCAGCAATCCAATAACAGGGGAGTTGTACCATGGCTACACCTCC. Protein: CASNPITGELYHGYTS.

The sample holds many counts of this clonotype. This rearrangement joins TRBV5-1 to TRBJ2-3; D ambiguous. The CDR3 contains 14 residues. Trimming left V 4 bases short and J 0 bases short, with 9 bases between. The germline CDR1 and CDR2 sequences are SGHRS and YFSETQ. CDR3 DNA sequence: TGCGCCAGCAGCGGCGAGTGGAGCACAGATACGCAGTATTTT. This sequence encodes CASSGEWSTDTQYF.

There are many counts of this clonotype. The J gene is TRBJ2-3, the V gene TRBV28; D not resolved. The CDR3 is made up of 13 amino acids. CDR1 is MDHEN, CDR2 SYDVKM, per germline. The ends were cut back, 3 bases at V and 4 bases at J, with 8 bases in the middle. The CDR3 nucleotides read TGTGCCAGCAGTTTCCCCCTGGCAGATACGCAGTATTTT. This encodes CASSFPLADTQYF. The full variable domain, in which reference TRBV28 and TRBJ2-3 provide the parts outside the CDR3, is DVKVTQSSRYLVKRTGEKVFLECVQDMDHENMFWYRQDPGLGLRLIYFSYDVKMKEKGDIPEGYSVSREKKERFSLILESASTNQTSMYLCASSFPLADTQYFGPGTRLTVL.

The sample holds many counts of this clonotype. The chain joins TRBV27 to TRBJ1-4; D unclear. Germline V gene data show CDR1 as MNHEY and CDR2 as SMNVEV (reference sequence). This CDR3 spans 13 amino acids. Trimming stripped 2 bases from V and 10 bases from J, with 11 bases between. The CDR3: CASSLAGTGKLFF. The CDR3 nucleotides are TGTGCCAGCAGTTTAGCGGGTACCGGAAAACTGTTTTTT.

The rearrangement uses TRBV30 and TRBJ2-1, with 14 bases that match TRBD2. Trimming at V came to 5 bases and at J to 9 bases, leaving 3 bases not matched to a gene. The CDR3 totals 13 residues. Germline V gene lookup returns CDR1 GTSNPN and CDR2 SVGIG (reference sequence). The CDR3: CAWGLAGGGEQFF. In DNA form, the CDR3 reads TGTGCCTGGGGACTAGCGGGAGGAGGTGAGCAGTTCTTC.

This rearrangement joins TRBV12-3 or TRBV12-4 to TRBJ2-7; D uncertain. Trimming took off 3 bases at V and 3 bases at J, with 6 bases between the two ends. The CDR3 is 12 amino acids. In nucleotides, the CDR3 is TGTGCCAGCAGTTTTGGCGGCTACGAGCAGTACTTC. Amino acids: CASSFGGYEQYF.

This clonotype has a handful of counts. The chain employs TRBV13 and TRBJ2-6, with D possibly TRBD2 on 6 matching bases. V was cut by 5 bases and J by 2 bases, with 16 bases left in between. This CDR3 is built from 17 residues. Germline CDR1 PRHDT, CDR2 FYEKMQ (reference sequence). The CDR3 loop is CASSPGVGSAGANVLTF. For the CDR3, the DNA is TGTGCCAGCAGCCCGGGAGTAGGGAGCGCTGGGGCCAACGTCCTGACTTTC.

This clonotype was observed many times. The rearrangement joins TRBV11-2 to TRBJ2-7; 8 nucleotides align to TRBD1. The junction had 5 bases not matched to a gene; V was cut back by 1 base and J by 3 bases. This CDR3 contains 15 residues. Germline V gene lookup returns CDR1 SGHAT and CDR2 FQNNGV. The CDR3 nucleotides read TGTGCCAGCAGCTTAGGAGGGACAGGAATCTACGAGCAGTACTTC. Translated, it gives CASSLGGTGIYEQYF. The full variable domain, with the rest looked up from reference TRBV11-2 and TRBJ2-7, is EAGVAQSPRYKIIEKRQSVAFWCNPISGHATLYWYQQILGQGPKLLIQFQNNGVVDDSQLPKDRFSAERLKGVDSTLKIQPAKLEDSAVYLCASSLGGTGIYEQYFGPGTRLTVT.

Notes on this clonotype: One end of the junction varies from germline; a read error may be responsible. This chain links TRBV5-6 with TRBJ2-5, with 12 bases identical to TRBD2. The CDR3 length is 15 residues. CDR1 and CDR2 (germline): SGHDT, YYEEEE. CDR3 sequence: CASSFPSGRGETQYF. The CDR3, as DNA: TGTGCCAGCAGCTTCCCTAGCGGGAGGGGAGAGACCCAATACTTC.

In its sample, this clonotype was seen many times. The chain joins TRBV20-1 to TRBJ1-4; possible D gene TRBD1, 5 bases. Per germline, CDR1 DFQATT and CDR2 SNEGSKA (reference sequence). V lost 4 bases and J 3 bases, leaving 6 bases between the germline ends. CDR3 length equals 12 residues. The CDR3 protein is CSATTANEKLFF. The CDR3 DNA reads as TGCAGTGCTACGACAGCTAATGAAAAACTGTTTTTT.

The chain uses TRBV4-1 and TRBJ2-1, with TRBD2 identical over 9 bases. There are 17 residues in the CDR3. Germline lookup yields CDR1 MGHRA and CDR2 YSYEKL. The V and J ends lost 4 bases and 3 bases, in that order; junction bases with no gene match: 10. As DNA, the CDR3 is TGCGCCAGCAGCCCTCGGGTAGCGGGAGAGCTCTACAATGAGCAGTTCTTC. Translating gives CASSPRVAGELYNEQFF.

This clonotype was recorded at least ten times. This chain connects TRBV27 to TRBJ2-1; 12 bases are a match to TRBD2. The ends lost 5 bases at V and 0 bases at J; junction bases unmatched: 8. The CDR3 runs 18 residues. The germline CDR1 and CDR2 sequences are MNHEY and SMNVEV (reference sequence). This CDR3 reads CASSPGTSGFSSYNEQFF. CDR3 nucleotides: TGTGCCAGCAGTCCCGGGACTAGCGGGTTTAGCTCCTACAATGAGCAGTTCTTC.

Details on this clonotype: Just one base apart from a much larger clone, this may be a read error. J is TRBJ2-7 and V is TRBV11-2; D ambiguous. The length of the CDR3 is 15 residues. Germline V gene sequence: CDR1 SGHAT, CDR2 FQNNGV. CDR3 sequence (DNA): TGTGCCAGCAGCTTAGAACCGCTAATGTCCTACGAGCAGCACTTC. Encoded protein: CASSLEPLMSYEQHF.

This clonotype was counted ten times or more. The rearrangement joins TRBV28 to TRBJ1-4; TRBD1 agrees at 7 bases. Germline-derived CDR1 and CDR2 are MDHEN and SYDVKM. V lost 6 bases to trimming and J lost 3 bases; unmatched junction nucleotides: 4. CDR3 length: 14 amino acids. CDR3 bases: TGTGCCAGCAGGGAAGGGGGCCCTAATGAAAAACTGTTTTTT. It encodes CASREGGPNEKLFF.

This clonotype has at least ten counts. The V call is TRBV12-3 or TRBV12-4, the J call TRBJ2-1, with 10 bases lining up with TRBD2. Trimming at V came to 8 bases and at J to 9 bases, leaving 7 bases not matched to a gene. The CDR3 sequence is 13 residues long. For the CDR3, the DNA is TGTGCCAGCCCCGGGACTAGCGTCGGTGAGCAGTTCTTC. Translation gives CASPGTSVGEQFF.

This clonotype was detected ten times or more. The chain combines TRBV5-1 with TRBJ1-1; 8 nucleotides line up with TRBD1. The germline gives CDR1 SGHRS, CDR2 YFSETQ. Trimming at V came to 2 bases and at J to 0 bases, leaving 3 bases not matched to a gene. This CDR3 contains 15 residues. CDR3 loop: CASSFTGGMNTEAFF. CDR3 in DNA: TGCGCCAGCAGCTTTACAGGGGGGATGAACACTGAAGCTTTCTTT.

This clonotype was observed a few times. V usage is TRBV30 and J usage is TRBJ2-3; a weak D match, TRBD2 (7 bases). This CDR3 has 14 residues. Germline V gives CDR1 GTSNPN, CDR2 SVGIG (reference sequence). CDR3 DNA sequence: TGTGCTAGGGATGAGGGAGGGGGTACAGATACGCAGTATTTT. It translates to CARDEGGGTDTQYF.

This clonotype was picked up many times. The CDR3 sequence: CASSFQGARETQYF. CDR3 DNA: TGTGCCAGCAGCTTTCAGGGGGCCAGAGAGACCCAGTACTTC. V is TRBV11-2 and J is TRBJ2-5, with 8 bases matching TRBD1. The germline gives CDR1 SGHAT, CDR2 FQNNGV. With 3 bases clipped from V and 4 bases from J, the junction kept 4 bases outside the gene matches. This CDR3 is built from 14 residues.

The J gene is TRBJ1-5, the V gene TRBV6-1, with TRBD1 matching over 7 bases. This CDR3 region has 13 residues. Germline V CDR1 and CDR2: MNHNS, SASEGT. The trim removed 7 bases at V and 4 bases at J, leaving 4 bases unmatched. In DNA, the CDR3 is TGTGCCAGCACTAGACAGGGAAATCAGCCCCAGCATTTT. Translated, it gives CASTRQGNQPQHF.

V is TRBV5-6 and J is TRBJ1-4; 9 bases are a match to TRBD1. The CDR3 extends over 18 amino acids. V gave up 0 bases and J gave up 6 bases; unmatched junction bases: 12. CDR1 and CDR2 (germline): SGHDT, YYEEEE. DNA of the CDR3: TGTGCCAGCAGCTTGGCGGGACAGGGTTTTAGTCGGGATGAAAAACTGTTTTTT. As protein: CASSLAGQGFSRDEKLFF.

This clonotype was detected a few times. The rearrangement uses TRBV2 and TRBJ2-7; D ambiguous. The germline V and J ends were trimmed by 8 bases and 1 base, with 15 bases remaining between them. The CDR3 runs 14 residues. Germline V gives CDR1 SNHLY, CDR2 FYNNEI. CDR3 sequence: CASGLSGRSYEQYF. The CDR3 DNA is TGTGCCAGCGGTCTTTCAGGCAGGTCCTACGAGCAGTACTTC.

The table lists this clonotype with a few counts. V is TRBV5-1 and J is TRBJ2-1; D gene uncertain. CDR3 length: 13 residues. V dropped 2 bases and J dropped 8 bases, with 11 bases sitting between them. Per the germline V gene, CDR1 is SGHRS and CDR2 is YFSETQ. CDR3 DNA: TGCGCCAGCAGCTTACCCCAAATCGATGAGCAGTTCTTC. Protein product: CASSLPQIDEQFF.

This clonotype came up many times. The chain links TRBV12-3 or TRBV12-4 to TRBJ2-7, with a weak D call TRBD2 (6 bases). The CDR3 extends over 14 amino acids. V dropped 3 bases and J dropped 0 bases, with 9 bases sitting between them. The CDR3 here is CASSFGTFSYEQYF. The CDR3 nucleotides read TGTGCCAGCAGTTTCGGGACTTTCTCCTACGAGCAGTACTTC.

This clonotype showed up many times. The chain couples TRBV2 to TRBJ2-5, with 7 positions matching TRBD1. V gave up 9 bases and J gave up 7 bases; unmatched junction bases: 14. This CDR3 contains 14 residues. Germline V gene data show CDR1 as SNHLY and CDR2 as FYNNEI. In DNA form, the CDR3 reads TGTGCCAGGAATCGAGGAACAGGGGAGCGGACCCAGTACTTC. It is translated as CARNRGTGERTQYF.

This clonotype was recorded a few times. This chain joins TRBV6-1 and TRBJ1-5; D gene uncertain. Trimming left V 3 bases short and J 3 bases short, with 6 bases between. The CDR3 consists of 13 residues. Germline V CDR1 and CDR2: MNHNS, SASEGT. For the CDR3, the DNA is TGTGCCAGCAGTGATCAGGTCAATCAGCCCCAGCATTTT. Translating gives CASSDQVNQPQHF.